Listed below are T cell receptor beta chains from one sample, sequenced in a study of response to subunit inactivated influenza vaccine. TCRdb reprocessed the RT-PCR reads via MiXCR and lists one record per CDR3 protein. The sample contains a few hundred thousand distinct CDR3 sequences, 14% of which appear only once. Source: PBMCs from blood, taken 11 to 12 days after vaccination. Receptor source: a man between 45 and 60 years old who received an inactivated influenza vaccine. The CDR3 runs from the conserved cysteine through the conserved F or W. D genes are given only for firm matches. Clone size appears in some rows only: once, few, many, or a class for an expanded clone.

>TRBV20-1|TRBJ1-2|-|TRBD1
CSAPGTGRGSYGYTF
TGCAGTGCTCCCGGGACAGGAAGGGGTTCGTATGGCTACACCTTC
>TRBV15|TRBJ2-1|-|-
CATSREWQRTYNEQFF
TGTGCCACCAGCAGAGAATGGCAGCGGACCTACAATGAGCAGTTCTTC
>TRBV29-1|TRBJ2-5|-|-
CSGGQTQETQYF
TGCAGCGGGGGACAAACCCAAGAGACCCAGTACTTC
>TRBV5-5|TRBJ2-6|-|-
CASSLEGTAFGANVLTF
TGTGCCAGCAGCTTGGAAGGGACCGCCTTTGGGGCCAACGTCCTGACTTTC
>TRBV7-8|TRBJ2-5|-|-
CASSRSGPSQETQYF
TGTGCCAGCAGCCGTTCTGGGCCTTCCCAAGAGACCCAGTACTTC
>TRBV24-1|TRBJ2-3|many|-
CATSDPGRDKDTQYF
TGTGCCACCAGTGATCCAGGCCGGGACAAAGATACGCAGTATTTT
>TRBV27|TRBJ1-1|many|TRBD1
CASRLDRGNTEAFF
TGTGCCAGCAGACTTGACAGGGGGAACACTGAAGCTTTCTTT
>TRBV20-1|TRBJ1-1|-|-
CSASSRANTEAFF
TGCAGTGCTAGTTCTCGGGCGAACACTGAAGCTTTCTTT
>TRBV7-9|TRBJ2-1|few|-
CASSLVSLSANEQFF
TGTGCCAGCAGCTTAGTTAGTTTATCGGCCAATGAGCAGTTCTTC
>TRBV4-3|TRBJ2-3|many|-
CASSHVGPKHTDTQYF
TGCGCCAGCAGCCACGTGGGACCAAAACACACCGATACGCAGTATTTT
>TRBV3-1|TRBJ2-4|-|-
CASSQDPGQGPSLLAKNIQYF
TGTGCCAGCAGCCAAGATCCGGGGCAGGGGCCAAGTCTTCTAGCCAAAAACATTCAGTACTTC
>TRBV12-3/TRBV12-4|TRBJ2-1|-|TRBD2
CASSLYGTSAYNEQFF
TGTGCCAGCAGTTTATATGGGACTAGTGCCTACAATGAGCAGTTCTTC
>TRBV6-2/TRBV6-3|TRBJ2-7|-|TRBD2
CASSYSTSFPVYEQYF
TGTGCCAGCAGTTACTCGACTAGCTTTCCTGTCTACGAGCAGTACTTC
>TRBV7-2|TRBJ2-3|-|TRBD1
CASSLRRQGADTQYF
TGTGCCAGCAGCTTACGCCGACAGGGGGCAGATACGCAGTATTTT
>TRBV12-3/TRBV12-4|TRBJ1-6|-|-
CASSQHSSYNSPLHF
TGTGCCAGCAGCCAGCACAGCTCCTATAATTCACCCCTCCACTTT
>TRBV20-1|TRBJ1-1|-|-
CSARGGIEAFF
TGCAGTGCTAGGGGAGGGATCGAAGCTTTCTTT
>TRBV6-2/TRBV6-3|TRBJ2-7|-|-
CASTSANYEQYF
TGTGCCAGCACCTCGGCCAACTACGAGCAGTACTTC
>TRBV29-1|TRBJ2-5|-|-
CSVGFRQVQETQYF
TGCAGCGTCGGATTCCGACAGGTTCAAGAGACCCAGTACTTC
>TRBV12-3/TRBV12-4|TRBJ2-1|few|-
CASSALLGISYNEQFF
TGTGCCAGCAGTGCATTATTGGGGATCTCCTACAATGAGCAGTTCTTC
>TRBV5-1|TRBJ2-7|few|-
CASSFGMTYEQYF
TGCGCCAGCAGCTTTGGCATGACCTACGAGCAGTACTTC
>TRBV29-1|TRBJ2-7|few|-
CSVEQGRVEQYF
TGCAGCGTTGAACAGGGAAGGGTCGAGCAGTACTTC
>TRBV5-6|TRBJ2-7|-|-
CASSLVGRHAQQYF
TGTGCCAGCAGCTTGGTGGGTAGACACGCGCAGCAGTACTTC